The clone carrying this T cell receptor beta chain was recorded a few times. Its antigen remains unidentified. The sample is drawn from a study of cytotoxic CD8 clonotypes in ibrutinib-treated CLL. Clones were sequenced by immunoSEQ multiplex PCR, and TCRdb holds only the in-frame ones, with some missing. There are 95,000 to 100,000 clones in the sample; more than 75% occur only once, and less than 35% lies in the top ten. Study-wide points: Starting clonality was above that of age-matched healthy donors and tracked circulating CD8+ T-cell counts. Public clonotypes showed up rarely, and on treatment they shrank or held steady. The clonality went up when patients responded to ibrutinib and dropped back toward baseline at progression.

The sequence came from a human donor with chronic lymphocytic leukemia. This sample comprised PBMCs, obtained after 12 months of ibrutinib treatment.

The CDR3 DNA sequence: TGTGCCAGCAGCCCTGTGCAGGGAAGGTCCCCAATATATTTT. It is translated as CASSPVQGRSPIYF. The chain is built from TRBV7-2 and TRBJ1-3, with a tentative D call TRBD1 (5 bases). The CDR3 sequence is 14 residues long. Trimming took 5 bases from V and 13 from J, leaving 21 bases between them. In germline, CDR1 is SGHTA, CDR2 FQGNSA.